A single T cell receptor (beta chain) is shown here with its context. Germline V lookup: CDR1 PRHDT, CDR2 FYEKMQ (reference sequence). The V gene lost 5 bases and the J gene lost 4 bases, with 17 bases spanning the gap. CDR3 size: 15 residues. Original processing notes: Researchers report that nucleated cell counts were estimated from reference gene primer amplification. TCRdb keeps only in-frame clones here, not all; method: immunoSEQ multiplex PCR. V, J and clone size are taken as reported in that table, and D and trimming were inferred from the DNA itself. The sample records approximately 96,000 clones, over 75% being singletons. This entry is derived from a study of blood T cell repertoires in COVID-19. Study-wide context: There were acute and convalescent COVID-19 samples, and they came from the United States, Italy and Spain. The analysed material was cDNA or gDNA that came from T cells, B-cell-depleted T cells, or PBMCs.

The sequence was obtained from a woman older than 75 with acute or convalescent COVID-19. The chain links TRBV13 to TRBJ1-1; possibly TRBD1 for D (6 bases). The sequenced sample consisted of peripheral blood. The CDR3 coding sequence is TGTGCCAGCAGCGCCAATACAGGGTCTGGCACTGAAGCTTTCTTT. This gives the protein CASSANTGSGTEAFF.